These 5 T cell receptor beta chains share one sample of origin, sequenced in a study of cytomegalovirus exposure and HLA in healthy donors. The PCR ran on 60 Vbeta and 13 Jbeta primers. Measured with immunoSEQ multiplex PCR; TCRdb has only the in-frame clones, and not every one. The table shows 60,000 to 85,000 clones, with around 80% occurring only once. The sample consisted of PBMCs. These receptors all come from a man between 65 and 79 years old in good health and CMV-seropositive.

The chain employs TRBV7-9 and TRBJ1-5; a possible D gene is TRBD1 (5 bases). The CDR3 sequence is 15 residues long. Germline CDR1 is SEHNR and CDR2 is FQNEAQ (reference sequence). V lost 5 bases, J lost 2 bases, and 13 bases lay in between. The CDR3 loop is CASSPSAQGNQPQHF. The CDR3 DNA reads as TGTGCCAGCAGCCCATCGGCACAGGGCAATCAGCCCCAGCATTTT.

The chain is built from TRBV5-1 and TRBJ2-7; a weak D match, TRBD1 (6 bases). V lost 4 bases and J 4 bases, leaving 18 bases between the germline ends. CDR3 length equals 15 residues. Germline CDR1 and CDR2: SGHRS and YFSETQ. The CDR3 DNA sequence: TGCGCCAGCAGCGTGGGACAAACCAGTGGGTACGAGCAGTACTTC. Its protein is CASSVGQTSGYEQYF.

The chain recombines TRBV5-4 with TRBJ2-3; 14 bases are shared with TRBD2. Germline V gives CDR1 SGHNT, CDR2 YYREEE (reference sequence). The V gene end was trimmed by 5 bases and the J gene end by 5 bases; junction bases not matched to a gene: 7. CDR3 length equals 16 residues. CDR3 sequence reads: CASSLTSGRAGDTQYF. Here the CDR3 DNA reads TGTGCCAGCAGTCTGACTAGCGGGAGGGCCGGAGATACGCAGTATTTT. The whole variable domain, filled in from reference TRBV5-4 and TRBJ2-3, reads ETGVTQSPTHLIKTRGQQVTLRCSSQSGHNTVSWYQQALGQGPQFIFQYYREEENGRGNFPPRFSGLQFPNYSSELNVNALELDDSALYLCASSLTSGRAGDTQYFGPGTRLTVL.

This clone was recorded only once. This chain connects TRBV10-1 to TRBJ2-1; D call uncertain. Germline CDR1 WNHNN, CDR2 SYGVQD (reference sequence). V lost 5 bases and J 6 bases, leaving 8 bases between the germline ends. CDR3 length: 12 residues. The CDR3, as DNA: TGCGCCAGCAGTCGACACCTCAATGAGCAGTTCTTC. This sequence encodes CASSRHLNEQFF.

The rearrangement joins TRBV7-2 to TRBJ2-5, with TRBD2 identical over 10 bases. Trimming took 0 bases from V and 2 from J; bases not matched to a gene: 3. Germline lookup yields CDR1 SGHTA and CDR2 FQGNSA. This CDR3 comprises 16 residues. Written as DNA, the CDR3 is TGTGCCAGCAGCTTAGCGTCTAGCGGGGGTCAAGAGACCCAGTACTTC. Protein product: CASSLASSGGQETQYF. Full variable domain (remainder filled in from reference TRBV7-2 and TRBJ2-5): GAGVSQSPSNKVTEKGKDVELRCDPISGHTALYWYRQSLGQGLEFLIYFQGNSAPDKSGLPSDRFSAERTGGSVSTLTIQRTQQEDSAVYLCASSLASSGGQETQYFGPGTRLLVL.